The 5 T cell receptor beta chains below all came from one sample that was sequenced in a study of T cell clonality in common variable immunodeficiency. Broader study findings: In common variable immunodeficiency, TCR beta chains reportedly carried fewer deletions and N-nucleotide insertions.

These receptors have no identified antigens. Sequenced by immunoSEQ multiplex PCR; TCRdb stores in-frame clones only, minus some. This sample shows approximately 35,000 clones and no singletons; 6.1% rests with the ten largest. Source material: peripheral blood mononuclear cells. These receptors were obtained from a human donor with common variable immunodeficiency.

This clone was seen ten or more times. The sequence runs out 3 residues before the end of the CDR3; the remainder is reconstructed from the germline J gene. The rearrangement uses TRBV13 and TRBJ1-6, with 8 bases that match TRBD1. The CDR3 consists of 14 residues. Germline CDR1 is PRHDT and CDR2 is FYEKMQ (reference sequence). With V trimmed by 5 bases and J by 10 bases, 7 bases remained unmatched. The sequenced part of the CDR3 DNA is TGTGCCAGCAGCGTGGACAGGGCAGGGTCACCC. Its translation: CASSVDRAGSP. The full CDR3 reads CASSVDRAGSPLHF.

As to this clone: With the read ending 3 residues before the CDR3 end, the germline J gene is used to fill in that end. This chain uses TRBV7-2 with TRBJ2-3; D might be TRBD2 (6 bases). Germline V gene lookup returns CDR1 SGHTA and CDR2 FQGNSA. CDR3 length equals 15 residues. V lost 7 bases to trimming and J lost 2 bases, with 16 bases between them. CDR3 sequence reads: CASTLTRTFTDTQYF. The sequenced CDR3 bases are TGTGCCAGCACCCTGACTAGGACTTTCACAGATACG.

In its sample, this clone was seen a few times. The CDR3 end is not reached by the read, which stops 3 residues before it; the germline J gene fills it in. The chain has TRBV30 and TRBJ1-1; 9 bases fit TRBD1. This CDR3 is built from 13 residues. Germline loops: CDR1 GTSNPN, CDR2 SVGIG (reference sequence). J gave up 6 bases and V 4 bases, and 6 bases lay outside the gene matches. The sequenced CDR3 bases are TGTGCCTGGACCGGGACAGGGCGTGCTGAA. Amino acid sequence: CAWTGTGRAE. The complete CDR3 reads CAWTGTGRAEAFF.

This clone was found many times. The CDR3 end falls 3 residues outside the read, so it is completed with the germline J gene. The gene calls are TRBV6-2 or TRBV6-3 and TRBJ2-5; 10 bases match TRBD2. J lost 0 bases, V lost 6 bases, and 10 bases had no gene match. Germline CDR1 is MNHEY and CDR2 is SVGEGT. The CDR3 runs 17 residues. The CDR3 sequence: CASSPWLAGAYQETQYF. CDR3 DNA, as far as it was read: TGTGCCAGCAGCCCATGGCTAGCGGGGGCGTACCAAGAGACC.

The sample holds many counts of this clone. The CDR3 end is not reached by the read, which stops 3 residues before it; the germline J gene fills it in. The V call is TRBV19, the J call TRBJ1-1; D gene unclear. The CDR3 consists of 13 residues. Per germline, CDR1 LNHDA and CDR2 SQIVND (reference sequence). Trimming left V 4 bases short and J 4 bases short, with 10 bases between. The CDR3 sequence: CASSKVVPTEAFF. The covered CDR3 bases are TGTGCCAGTAGTAAGGTTGTCCCCACTGAA.